This T cell receptor beta chain was observed in a study of control samples from healthy donors and cancer patients. TCRdb keeps only in-frame clones here, not all; method: immunoSEQ multiplex PCR. Of 100,000 to 150,000 clones in the sample, roughly 90% were seen once. Germline V gene sequence: CDR1 MNHEY, CDR2 SVGEGT. The CDR3 runs 16 residues. The V end was cut by 5 bases, the J end by 4 bases, with 21 bases between. The chain uses TRBV6-2 or TRBV6-3 and TRBJ2-7, with D possibly TRBD1 on 6 matching bases. This receptor was obtained from a woman between 18 and 30 years old in good health. Specimen: blood. CDR3 sequence (DNA): TGTGCCAGCAGTGGGGGCAGGGAAACCCGATGGTACGAGCAGTACTTC. The encoded protein is CASSGGRETRWYEQYF.